This T cell receptor beta chain was found in a study of cytomegalovirus exposure and HLA in healthy donors. PCR primers comprised 60 Vbeta and 13 Jbeta primers. This table comes from immunoSEQ multiplex PCR, and its TCRdb copy is limited to in-frame clones, with some not included. The sample yields roughly 100,000 clones, 80% to 85% seen once. The CDR3 runs 13 residues. Trimming took off 6 bases at V and 4 bases at J, with 11 bases between the two ends. Germline assignment: CDR1 SNHLY and CDR2 FYNNEI. This receptor was obtained from a man aged 25 to 40 in good health and CMV-seropositive. This chain links TRBV2 with TRBJ2-3; no reliable D call. Specimen: PBMCs. CDR3 amino acids: CASRRLGSDTQYF. The CDR3 bases are TGTGCCAGCAGAAGGCTAGGTTCAGATACGCAGTATTTT. Together with reference TRBV2 and TRBJ2-3, the CDR3 gives the full variable domain: EPEVTQTPSHQVTQMGQEVILRCVPISNHLYFYWYRQILGQKVEFLVSFYNNEISEKSEIFDDQFSVERPDGSNFTLKIRSTKLEDSAMYFCASRRLGSDTQYFGPGTRLTVL.